The 23 T cell receptor beta chains below were found in one sample sequenced in a study of blood T cell repertoires in COVID-19. Sequenced by immunoSEQ multiplex PCR; TCRdb stores in-frame clones only, minus some. The sample has fewer than 300,000 clones; under 90% are singletons. The specimen was peripheral blood. Receptors were obtained from a woman aged 50 to 60 who had recovered from COVID-19.

The chain joins TRBV11-3 to TRBJ2-3, with D possibly TRBD1 on 6 matching bases. This CDR3 has 16 amino acids. Trimming took 1 base from V and 1 from J, leaving 12 bases between them. Germline assignment: CDR1 SGHNT and CDR2 YENEEA. In nucleotides, the CDR3 is TGTGCCAGCAGCTTAGGCAGGGGCAGGGGCACAGATACGCAGTATTTT. It encodes CASSLGRGRGTDTQYF.

The chain couples TRBV29-1 to TRBJ1-2; D ambiguous. Trimming cost V 1 base and J 0 bases, with 6 bases left between them. CDR1 SQVTM and CDR2 ANQGSEA come from the germline V gene. The CDR3 contains 13 residues. The CDR3 coding sequence is TGCAGCGTTGAAGCGGGGTCTAACTATGGCTACACCTTC. As protein: CSVEAGSNYGYTF.

This clone came up a few times. This chain uses TRBV28 with TRBJ1-2, with a possible D match to TRBD1 (5 bases). The CDR3 length is 13 residues. Trimming stripped 5 bases from V and 4 bases from J, with 11 bases between. CDR1 and CDR2 (germline): MDHEN, SYDVKM. CDR3: CASSREGTYGYTF. DNA of the CDR3: TGTGCCAGCAGTAGGGAGGGGACCTATGGCTACACCTTC.

This chain joins TRBV5-5 and TRBJ2-7; 9 nucleotides match TRBD1. V lost 6 bases, J lost 6 bases, and 10 bases stayed unmatched. The CDR3 spans 14 residues. Germline lookup yields CDR1 SGHKS and CDR2 YYEKEE (reference sequence). CDR3 in amino acids: CASTHRDRALEQYF. Written as DNA, the CDR3 is TGTGCCAGCACCCACCGGGACAGGGCTCTCGAGCAGTACTTC.

Details on this clone: In the same sample, other DNA sequences code for this CDR3. The chain recombines TRBV24-1 with TRBJ1-1, with TRBD1 matching over 8 bases. Per germline, CDR1 KGHDR and CDR2 SFDVKD. The CDR3 runs to 14 residues. The J segment lost 0 bases and the V segment lost 5 bases, leaving 1 base of the junction unmatched. The CDR3 spells CATSAGGLNTEAFF. The CDR3 nucleotides are TGTGCCACCAGTGCAGGGGGCCTGAACACTGAAGCTTTCTTT.

The chain couples TRBV23-1 to TRBJ1-1; 7 nucleotides agree with TRBD1. TRBV23-1 has ORF status, its function being uncertain. The V gene end was trimmed by 2 bases and the J gene end by 0 bases; junction bases not matched to a gene: 6. There are 16 residues in the CDR3. The CDR3 sequence: CASSQEGTALNTEAFF. CDR3 bases: TGCGCCAGCAGTCAAGAGGGGACAGCACTGAACACTGAAGCTTTCTTT.

The count of this clone is one. This rearrangement joins TRBV10-3 to TRBJ2-5; 13 nucleotides match TRBD2. The CDR3 is 18 residues long. Germline V gene data show CDR1 as ENHRY and CDR2 as SYGVKD. Germline trimming cut 3 bases from V and 1 base from J; bases unmatched to any gene: 8. The CDR3 is CAISEKGTSGDIQETQYF. DNA for the CDR3: TGTGCCATCAGTGAAAAAGGGACTAGCGGGGATATCCAAGAGACCCAGTACTTC.

This chain connects TRBV4-3 to TRBJ2-5; 8 bases agree with TRBD2. V was pared by 1 base and J by 4 bases, with 5 bases of the junction left unmatched. Germline V gives CDR1 LGHNA, CDR2 YSLEER. The CDR3 runs to 15 residues. The CDR3 region is CASSQAGTRGETQYF. CDR3 nucleotide sequence: TGCGCCAGCAGCCAAGCCGGGACTAGGGGAGAGACCCAGTACTTC.

The CDR3, as DNA: TGCGCCAGCAGCTTGTACCTACCGGGACAGGGAAATGAAAAACTGTTTTTT. It encodes CASSLYLPGQGNEKLFF. The gene calls are TRBV5-1 and TRBJ1-4, with 9 bases identical to TRBD1. The CDR3 is made up of 17 amino acids. V trimming: 1 base; J trimming: 5 bases; junction bases outside the gene matches: 9. CDR1 is SGHRS and CDR2 is YFSETQ in the germline V gene.

The chain is built from TRBV5-1 and TRBJ2-2, with 10 bases identical to TRBD2. CDR3 size: 19 residues. Germline CDR1 SGHRS, CDR2 YFSETQ. V lost 1 base and J lost 2; bases outside the gene matches: 11. Here the CDR3 DNA reads TGCGCCAGCAGCTTGCTTCTAGCGGGAGTAGGGTCAAACACCGGGGAGCTGTTTTTT. The encoded protein is CASSLLLAGVGSNTGELFF.

This clone was counted only a few times. V usage is TRBV21-1 and J usage is TRBJ2-4; TRBD1, the D gene given by the table, was not confirmed from the DNA. TRBV21-1 is described as a pseudogene. This CDR3 spans 16 amino acids. The CDR3 DNA follows: TGTGCCAGCAGCAAATACAGGGGGCTCGGCAAAAACATTCAGTACTTC. Amino acid sequence: CASSKYRGLGKNIQYF.

This clone was counted a few times. The chain employs TRBV27 and TRBJ1-2; 7 positions agree with TRBD1. The CDR3 totals 15 residues. Germline loops: CDR1 MNHEY, CDR2 SMNVEV (reference sequence). After removal of 4 bases from V and 2 bases from J, the junction contained 7 bases not matched to a gene. The CDR3 DNA reads TGTGCCAGCAGTTCCTCCGGGACAGTGAACTATGGCTACACCTTC. Translation gives CASSSSGTVNYGYTF.

The chain has TRBV11-2 and TRBJ1-1; no clear D gene. Germline assignment: CDR1 SGHAT and CDR2 FQNNGV. The CDR3 spans 12 residues. The V end lost 2 bases, the J end lost 8 bases, and 9 bases lay between the germline ends. CDR3 protein: CASSLSGFEAFF. The CDR3 DNA reads TGTGCCAGCAGCTTATCAGGTTTCGAAGCTTTCTTT.

The chain employs TRBV18 and TRBJ2-1; D is possibly TRBD1 (5 bases). CDR3 length: 15 residues. Deletions cut 2 bases from V and 0 bases from J, with 8 bases between. The germline gives CDR1 KGHSH, CDR2 LQKENI. The CDR3 nucleotides are TGTGCCAGCTCACCAAGGGGCAGCTCCTACAATGAGCAGTTCTTC. Protein sequence: CASSPRGSSYNEQFF.

V is TRBV28 and J is TRBJ2-7, with D perhaps matching TRBD1 (5 bases). Germline lookup yields CDR1 MDHEN and CDR2 SYDVKM. V lost 6 bases, J lost 0 bases, and 9 bases lay in between. The CDR3 has 13 residues. The CDR3 protein is CASSRQHSYEQYF. The DNA for the CDR3 is TGTGCCAGCAGCCGACAGCACTCCTACGAGCAGTACTTC.

The V and J genes are TRBV12-3 or TRBV12-4 and TRBJ2-2; D unclear. The CDR3 totals 11 residues. V was pared by 3 bases and J by 8 bases, with 4 bases between. This CDR3 is CASSFPGELFF. CDR3 sequence (DNA): TGTGCCAGCAGTTTCCCGGGGGAGCTGTTTTTT.

The V and J genes are TRBV5-1 and TRBJ1-1; perhaps TRBD1 as D (5 bases). Germline-derived CDR1 and CDR2 are SGHRS and YFSETQ. The CDR3 runs to 14 residues. Trimming cost V 4 bases and J 1 base, with 11 bases left between them. The CDR3 coding sequence is TGCGCCAGCAGCCAACTCGACAGGAACACTGAAGCTTTCTTT. Its translation: CASSQLDRNTEAFF.

V is TRBV19 and J is TRBJ2-3, with TRBD1 as a possible D gene (6 bases). V lost 2 bases and J 1 base, leaving 7 bases between the germline ends. Germline CDR1 reads LNHDA; CDR2 reads SQIVND (reference sequence). CDR3 length: 14 amino acids. CDR3 region: CASSITGRTDTQYF. Here the CDR3 DNA reads TGTGCCAGTAGTATAACAGGGCGCACAGATACGCAGTATTTT.

In its sample, this clone was seen once. The chain links TRBV28 to TRBJ2-3; tentative D call: TRBD1 (5 bases). Per germline, CDR1 MDHEN and CDR2 SYDVKM. This CDR3 spans 13 amino acids. V lost 5 bases and J lost 5, with 11 bases in between. The CDR3 nucleotides are TGTGCCAGCAGTAAGCCAGGGCGAGATACGCAGTATTTT. This encodes CASSKPGRDTQYF.

This chain joins TRBV18 and TRBJ2-3; D perhaps matches TRBD1 (5 bases). Germline V gene lookup returns CDR1 KGHSH and CDR2 LQKENI. The length of the CDR3 is 16 residues. Trimming removed 8 bases at V and 4 bases at J, with 22 bases between. The CDR3 sequence is CASHPLTGRIPDTQYF. The DNA for the CDR3 is TGTGCCAGCCACCCCTTAACAGGAAGAATACCAGATACGCAGTATTTT.

The gene calls are TRBV12-3 or TRBV12-4 and TRBJ1-1, with 10 bases aligning to TRBD1. CDR3 length equals 11 residues. Trimming at V came to 5 bases and at J to 11 bases, leaving 2 bases not matched to a gene. The CDR3 sequence is CASSAGQGAFF. CDR3 coding DNA: TGTGCCAGCAGTGCGGGACAGGGGGCTTTCTTT.

In the case of this clone: This specimen includes other DNA sequences encoding the same CDR3. This chain links TRBV28 with TRBJ2-6; D is uncertain. V was pared by 6 bases and J by 6 bases, with 6 bases between. CDR1 and CDR2 (germline): MDHEN, SYDVKM. This CDR3 contains 12 residues. This chain's CDR3 is CASRAAANVLTF. CDR3 nucleotides: TGTGCCAGCAGAGCTGCGGCCAACGTCCTGACTTTC.

The J gene is TRBJ2-2, the V gene TRBV28, with 10 positions matching TRBD1. The germline CDR1 and CDR2 sequences are MDHEN and SYDVKM. The length of the CDR3 is 16 residues. V trimming: 8 bases; J trimming: 3 bases; junction bases outside the gene matches: 9. The CDR3 loop is CASRGWGTGDTGELFF. The CDR3, as DNA: TGTGCCAGCCGCGGTTGGGGGACAGGGGACACCGGGGAGCTGTTTTTT.